Here is one T cell receptor beta chain with its context. Its recognized antigen is unknown. No base quality values were provided; no much bigger clone lies one nucleotide off. Receptors were amplified or captured by the immunoSEQ multiplex PCR assay. RNA was extracted from all samples and reverse transcribed into cDNA, which served as template for TCR sequencing. SuperScript III was used for first-strand cDNA synthesis, primed with a 2:1 mix of oligo-dT and random hexamers. A synthetic immune receptor repertoire was used to gauge amplification bias, and whatever bias remained was removed computationally. Concerning the study's data processing: Raw reads were preprocessed to remove errors, and CDR3 was defined according to IMGT conventions as the region from the conserved cysteine to phenylalanine. Clonality was computed by normalizing Shannon entropy by log2 of the number of productive unique TCRs and subtracting the result from 1. Whether scalp clones were CD4 or CD8 was inferred by matching scalp TCRbeta sequences against CD4 and CD8 repertoires sorted from blood. In its TCRdb copy, this immuneACCESS table keeps in-frame sequences only and misses some clones. Where compared with another copy, unresolved V genes explain less than half of these, and the others have no known cause. V, J and clone size were drawn from that table, and D and trimming were deduced from the DNA. The sample contains fewer than 8,000 clones, around three fifths of them found a single time. The biggest ten clones account for 13% of the sample.

This sample was included in a study of CD8+ T cells in alopecia areata (dated by TCRdb to 2017 to 2018). In terms of the full investigation: The treated patients took part in an open-label pilot trial in which moderate-to-severe alopecia areata was treated with oral tofacitinib at 5 to 10 mg twice daily. Scalp clonality was compared among normal scalp (n=4), patchy alopecia areata scalp (n=8), and alopecia totalis/universalis scalp (n=8). High-throughput TCRbeta sequencing was used to examine T cell clonal expansion in alopecia areata in both the C3H/HeJ mouse model and human patients. Patients stayed on tofacitinib for 6 to 18 months and then had 6 months of follow-up off drug so that delayed response and recurrence could be assessed. Biopsies were taken from tofacitinib-treated patients at baseline and at 4 and 24 weeks of treatment, and a later scalp biopsy was taken in several of the tofacitinib-treated patients. On the human side, TCRbeta sequencing was run on scalp tissue and on sorted CD4+ and CD8+ peripheral blood T cells from healthy controls and from alopecia areata patients with either patchy or totalis/universalis disease. The RNA source kit depended on sample type: the PAXgene miRNA kit for fixed scalp, the miRNeasy kit for PBMCs, and the RNeasy kit for mouse skin. TCRbeta CDR3 regions were amplified by immunoSEQ multiplex PCR using 35 Vbeta forward and 13 Jbeta reverse primers.

Between the V and J ends, shortened by 1 base and 3 bases respectively, the junction contains 7 bases. Measured from the cysteine to the phenylalanine, the CDR3 is 13 residues long. Of the read, only the CDR3 DNA is kept; its 39 bases are in frame from base 1. Based on the germline V gene, the CDR1 and CDR2 sequences are SGHVS and FQNEAQ. The time point label for this specimen denotes: baseline before oral tofacitinib. Lesional scalp punch biopsies and peripheral blood were obtained from alopecia areata patients. Human scalp biopsies went straight into PAXgene tissue containers for immediate fixation. General findings and caveats noted by the study authors: Lesional scalp, especially in alopecia totalis/universalis, showed higher clonality and more expanded CD8+ clones than normal scalp, suggesting antigenic drive. TCR sequences shared between patients were less clear than in mice, possibly partly because of HLA diversity in the patient population. Resident alphabeta T cells in normal human skin are also sequenced, complicating scalp TCR repertoire analysis, unlike mouse skin dominated by gammadelta T cells.

The V gene is TRBV7-8 and the J gene is TRBJ2-7; TRBD2 is perhaps the D gene, given 5 matching bases. The TCR comes from a human donor with alopecia areata. The sample consisted of skin, taken at week 0. The DNA sequence is TGTGCCAGCAGCTTAGGAGAGGGCTACGAGCAGTACTTC. Its amino acids are CASSLGEGYEQYF.